Listed here are 8 T cell receptor beta chains from one sample, sequenced in a study of cytomegalovirus exposure and HLA in healthy donors. PCR primers comprised 60 Vbeta and 13 Jbeta primers. Clones were sequenced by immunoSEQ multiplex PCR, and TCRdb holds only the in-frame ones, with some missing. The repertoire has around 140,000 clones, roughly three quarters of them found once; the top ten carry about 1%. The sample comprised PBMCs. These receptors originate from a woman aged 55 to 70 in good health and CMV-seronegative.

The count of this clone is one. This CDR3 is also generated by other DNA sequences in the sample. The chain links TRBV18 to TRBJ1-1, with D maybe TRBD1 (5 bases). The CDR3 extends over 13 amino acids. Trimming cost V 2 bases and J 2 bases, with 6 bases left between them. Per the germline V gene, CDR1 is KGHSH and CDR2 is LQKENI. The CDR3: CASSPGANTEAFF. The CDR3 DNA is TGTGCCAGCTCACCAGGGGCCAACACTGAAGCTTTCTTT.

The chain joins TRBV27 to TRBJ1-6; 9 bases fit TRBD1. The germline gives CDR1 MNHEY, CDR2 SMNVEV (reference sequence). Trimming removed 5 bases from V and 12 bases from J; junction bases left unmatched: 8. The CDR3 is 14 residues long. The CDR3 bases are TGTGCCAGCAGTCTAACTACAGGGGGCGGACCCCTCCACTTT. Its protein product is CASSLTTGGGPLHF.

V gene TRBV9 combines with J gene TRBJ1-1; 8 bases fit TRBD1. Unmatched junction bases numbered 5, after V lost 3 bases and J lost 1 base. The CDR3 consists of 15 residues. Germline-derived CDR1 and CDR2 are SGDLS and YYNGEE. This CDR3 is CASSATTGANTEAFF. The CDR3 DNA reads TGTGCCAGCAGCGCCACGACAGGGGCGAACACTGAAGCTTTCTTT.

This chain links TRBV19 with TRBJ2-1, with 7 bases identical to TRBD2. The CDR3 spans 13 residues. After removal of 7 bases from V and 9 bases from J, the junction contained 9 bases not matched to a gene. Germline-derived CDR1 and CDR2 are LNHDA and SQIVND (reference sequence). CDR3 amino acids: CASMGGRAAEQFF. The CDR3 coding sequence is TGTGCCAGTATGGGCGGGAGAGCGGCTGAGCAGTTCTTC.

The chain uses TRBV5-1 and TRBJ2-3, with D perhaps matching TRBD2 (7 bases). Germline values: CDR1 SGHRS, CDR2 YFSETQ. The CDR3 spans 14 residues. Trimming pared 6 bases from V and 2 bases from J, leaving 13 bases between. Written as DNA, the CDR3 is TGCGCCAGCACCATGGGGGGGCTCACAGATACGCAGTATTTT. Protein: CASTMGGLTDTQYF.

The chain couples TRBV7-3 to TRBJ1-2, with D possibly TRBD1 on 6 matching bases. The CDR3 extends over 13 amino acids. V was pared by 5 bases and J by 2 bases, with 9 bases between. Germline CDR1 and CDR2: SGHTA and FQGTGA. The CDR3, as DNA: TGTGCCAGCAGCCTAGGACAGAACTATGGCTACACCTTC. It translates to CASSLGQNYGYTF.

J is TRBJ2-3 and V is TRBV5-6, with 8 nucleotides matching TRBD1. V lost 5 bases and J lost 1; bases outside the gene matches: 9. This CDR3 has 16 amino acids. Germline CDR1 is SGHDT and CDR2 is YYEEEE. The CDR3 sequence: CASRSRGQERTDTQYF. DNA for the CDR3: TGTGCCAGCAGGAGCCGGGGACAGGAACGCACAGATACGCAGTATTTT.

The rearrangement joins TRBV10-3 to TRBJ2-7; TRBD1 aligns across 7 bases. CDR1 and CDR2 (germline): ENHRY, SYGVKD. V shed 11 bases, J shed 4 bases, and the junction held 11 bases outside the gene matches. This CDR3 has 13 residues. The CDR3 reads CAGGAGGGYEQYF. CDR3 nucleotides: TGTGCCGGTGGGGCAGGGGGTGGGTACGAGCAGTACTTC.